Each of the 12 T cell receptor beta chains below was sequenced from the same sample in a study of human T cells and chemical hapten exposure. This sample's time point: patch test 1, 2 weeks after DPC sensitization. Treatment defined: therapeutic diphenylcyclopropenone sensitization with weekly scalp DPC. TCRdb independently ran MiXCR on the RACE reads; one entry per CDR3 protein. The sample holds around 380,000 distinct CDR3 sequences, around 4.8% seen once. The starting material was whole blood, obtained in connection with sensitization to the hapten diphenylcyclopropenone (DPC). Receptors originate from a woman aged 50 to 65 with alopecia areata. Some clones in this sample may be carry-over from other donors' samples.

In this sample, this clonotype turned up many times. The rearrangement joins TRBV7-2 to TRBJ2-3; D is unresolved. Trimming left V 5 bases short and J 6 bases short, with 9 bases between. The length of the CDR3 is 12 residues. The germline V gene has CDR1 SGHTA and CDR2 FQGNSA. CDR3 sequence reads: CASSTVRDTQYF. CDR3 in DNA: TGTGCCAGCAGCACTGTTCGGGATACGCAGTATTTT.

The V and J genes are TRBV7-2 and TRBJ2-5, with D unclear. The CDR3 is 15 residues long. The germline V gene encodes CDR1 SGHTA and CDR2 FQGNSA. The V gene lost 3 bases and the J gene lost 1 base, with 12 bases spanning the gap. The CDR3 nucleotides read TGTGCCAGCAGCTTTACTCGCCAGACCCAAGAGACCCAGTACTTC. Encoded protein: CASSFTRQTQETQYF.

There are a few counts of this clonotype. This chain joins TRBV9 and TRBJ2-5; D is unclear. CDR1 is SGDLS, CDR2 YYNGEE, per germline. The CDR3 covers 15 residues. V gave up 0 bases and J gave up 1 base, with 10 bases separating them. CDR3 bases: TGTGCCAGCAGCGTAGATGGTTTAACCCAAGAGACCCAGTACTTC. Amino acids: CASSVDGLTQETQYF.

This clonotype has at least ten counts. The chain has TRBV6-1 and TRBJ1-3; weak D call: TRBD1 (5 bases). Germline V CDR1 and CDR2: MNHNS, SASEGT. The germline V and J ends were trimmed by 0 bases and 3 bases, with 9 bases remaining between them. This CDR3 contains 15 residues. This CDR3 is CASSEAGGSGNTIYF. The CDR3, as DNA: TGTGCCAGCAGTGAAGCCGGGGGGAGTGGAAACACCATATATTTT.

This clonotype has ten or more counts. The rearrangement links TRBV13 to TRBJ1-4; D ambiguous. Looked up from germline, CDR1 is PRHDT and CDR2 is FYEKMQ (reference sequence). The V end lost 0 bases, the J end lost 7 bases, and 9 bases lay between the germline ends. CDR3 size: 14 residues. CDR3 nucleotides: TGTGCCAGCAGCTTAGGAGGGAACGGTGAAAAACTGTTTTTT. It codes for CASSLGGNGEKLFF.

This clonotype was found a few times. The genes are TRBV3-1 and TRBJ2-3, with TRBD2 matching over 13 bases. The V and J ends lost 4 bases and 7 bases, in that order; junction bases with no gene match: 17. Germline V CDR1 and CDR2: LGHDT, YNNKEL (reference sequence). This CDR3 is built from 19 residues. The CDR3 DNA is TGTGCCAGCAGCCCTACCTGGGCCTTACTAGCGGGGGGGCCAAATACGCAGTATTTT. Its translation is CASSPTWALLAGGPNTQYF.

V gene TRBV28 combines with J gene TRBJ2-7, with 8 bases aligning to TRBD1. V lost 3 bases to trimming and J lost 7 bases; unmatched junction nucleotides: 8. CDR3 length equals 14 residues. Germline assignment: CDR1 MDHEN and CDR2 SYDVKM. CDR3 protein: CASSFLTGAEEQYF. CDR3 DNA sequence: TGTGCCAGCAGTTTCCTGACAGGGGCGGAGGAGCAGTACTTC.

This clonotype was detected ten times or more. V gene TRBV27 combines with J gene TRBJ2-7; 8 bases agree with TRBD2. CDR1 and CDR2 (germline): MNHEY, SMNVEV (reference sequence). The junction had 6 bases not matched to a gene; V was cut back by 5 bases and J by 3 bases. This CDR3 spans 14 amino acids. Here the CDR3 DNA reads TGTGCCAGCAGTCCCGGACTAGCCATCTACGAGCAGTACTTC. Translation: CASSPGLAIYEQYF.

There are a few counts of this clonotype. V gene TRBV6-5 combines with J gene TRBJ1-1; 8 bases fit TRBD1. CDR3 length equals 15 residues. The V gene's germline CDR1 is MNHEY and CDR2 SVGAGI. The ends lost 2 bases at V and 1 base at J; junction bases unmatched: 3. DNA for the CDR3: TGTGCCAGCAGTTACAGTCAGGGGGCGAACACTGAAGCTTTCTTT. It yields the protein CASSYSQGANTEAFF.

This clonotype was seen a handful of times. CDR3 DNA: TGTGCCAGCAGCGACCGACAGTACAACTATGGCTACACCTTC. Protein: CASSDRQYNYGYTF. This chain links TRBV6-1 with TRBJ1-2; TRBD1 might be the D (5 bases). The germline CDR1 and CDR2 sequences are MNHNS and SASEGT. The CDR3 is made up of 14 amino acids. The ends were cut back, 6 bases at V and 2 bases at J, with 13 bases in the middle.

This clonotype appeared a few times. The CDR3 DNA follows: TGCAGCGCCGGAGGGGCAGCGGGAGGGATCTTATACAATGAGCAGTTCTTC. It codes for CSAGGAAGGILYNEQFF. V gene TRBV29-1 combines with J gene TRBJ2-1, with 10 bases identical to TRBD2. The V gene's germline CDR1 is SQVTM and CDR2 ANQGSEA. Unmatched junction bases numbered 16, after V lost 7 bases and J lost 4 bases. This CDR3 has 17 amino acids.

This chain uses TRBV18 with TRBJ2-5; D remains unclear. The germline V and J ends were trimmed by 6 bases and 12 bases, with 14 bases remaining between them. From germline, CDR1 is KGHSH and CDR2 LQKENI. This CDR3 is 11 amino acids long. CDR3 nucleotides: TGTGCCAGCTCGAACACGTCCAAAGAGTACTTC. This translates into CASSNTSKEYF.